The 17 T cell receptor beta chains listed next were all sequenced from one sample in a study of blood T cell repertoires in COVID-19. Measured with immunoSEQ multiplex PCR; TCRdb has only the in-frame clones, and not every one. The repertoire holds some 140,000 clones, about 80% seen once, with 9.5% to 13% in the top ten. Sequencing was done on a sample of peripheral blood. These receptors all come from a woman in her fifties or sixties with COVID-19, enrolled during active disease.

The chain combines TRBV7-2 with TRBJ1-3, with TRBD1 as a possible D gene (5 bases). Germline lookup yields CDR1 SGHTA and CDR2 FQGNSA. This CDR3 contains 14 residues. Trimming stripped 3 bases from V and 2 bases from J, with 8 bases between. CDR3: CASSFDRAGNTIYF. In nucleotides, the CDR3 is TGTGCCAGCAGCTTTGACAGAGCTGGAAACACCATATATTTT.

This sequence joins TRBV4-2 and TRBJ2-5; 10 bases align to TRBD1. Germline V gene lookup returns CDR1 LGHNA and CDR2 YNFKEQ. With 1 base clipped from V and 3 bases from J, the junction kept 5 bases outside the gene matches. The CDR3 is made up of 16 amino acids. CDR3 loop: CASSQGAGTGEETQYF. In nucleotides, the CDR3 is TGTGCCAGCAGCCAAGGAGCCGGGACAGGGGAAGAGACCCAGTACTTC.

The J gene is TRBJ1-2, the V gene TRBV10-3, with D uncertain. Germline CDR1 and CDR2: ENHRY and SYGVKD. The V gene lost 7 bases and the J gene lost 3 bases, with 15 bases spanning the gap. The CDR3 sequence is 14 residues long. The CDR3 DNA follows: TGTGCCATCATGCAAGACGCTCGGGACTATGGCTACACCTTC. It encodes CAIMQDARDYGYTF.

In its sample, this clone was seen a few times. The rearrangement joins TRBV5-6 to TRBJ2-5, with D maybe TRBD2 (6 bases). Trimming took off 2 bases at V and 5 bases at J, with 10 bases between the two ends. Looked up from germline, CDR1 is SGHDT and CDR2 is YYEEEE. CDR3 length: 13 amino acids. CDR3 amino acids: CASSFRGRETQYF. CDR3 in DNA: TGTGCCAGCAGCTTTCGAGGGAGGGAGACCCAGTACTTC.

This chain connects TRBV10-3 to TRBJ1-2; the D gene is possibly TRBD1 (5 bases). V was pared by 11 bases and J by 4 bases, with 17 bases between. This CDR3 spans 13 amino acids. The germline CDR1 and CDR2 sequences are ENHRY and SYGVKD. The chain's CDR3 is CASRPDTVYGYTF. CDR3 bases: TGTGCCTCCAGACCGGACACTGTCTATGGCTACACCTTC.

This chain links TRBV10-3 with TRBJ2-1; the D is unclear. Germline-derived CDR1 and CDR2 are ENHRY and SYGVKD. V dropped 4 bases and J dropped 11 bases, with 15 bases sitting between them. This CDR3 has 13 residues. CDR3 sequence (DNA): TGTGCCATCAGTGGACTGTCTTTCGAGCAGCAGTTCTTC. Residues: CAISGLSFEQQFF.

The V call is TRBV18, the J call TRBJ1-1, with 10 nucleotides matching TRBD1. This CDR3 comprises 16 residues. J was trimmed by 0 bases and V by 4 bases; bases with no gene match: 5. CDR1 and CDR2 (germline): KGHSH, LQKENI. The CDR3 DNA reads as TGTGCCAGCTCACGAGGACAGGGGGGGATGAACACTGAAGCTTTCTTT. This translates into CASSRGQGGMNTEAFF. Drawing the rest from reference TRBV18 and TRBJ1-1, the complete variable domain is NAGVMQNPRHLVRRRGQEARLRCSPMKGHSHVYWYRQLPEEGLKFMVYLQKENIIDESGMPKERFSAEFPKEGPSILRIQQVVRGDSAAYFCASSRGQGGMNTEAFFGQGTRLTVV.

The chain carries TRBV25-1 and TRBJ1-1, with D tentatively TRBD1 (6 bases). The germline V and J ends were trimmed by 4 bases and 4 bases, with 10 bases remaining between them. The CDR3 runs to 13 residues. Per germline, CDR1 MGHDK and CDR2 SYGVNS. The CDR3 spells CASSGVGGTEAFF. CDR3 nucleotide sequence: TGTGCCAGCAGTGGTGTAGGGGGCACTGAAGCTTTCTTT.

The chain uses TRBV10-3 and TRBJ2-2; unclear D gene. This CDR3 spans 14 amino acids. The V gene's germline CDR1 is ENHRY and CDR2 SYGVKD. Trimming left V 2 bases short and J 1 base short, with 5 bases between. The CDR3, as DNA: TGTGCCATCAGTGAGGCAGGGAACACCGGGGAGCTGTTTTTT. Translated, it gives CAISEAGNTGELFF.

The V and J genes are TRBV19 and TRBJ1-5; a weak D match, TRBD1 (6 bases). CDR1 is LNHDA, CDR2 SQIVND, per germline (reference sequence). The CDR3 has 12 amino acids. V was pared by 9 bases and J by 4 bases, with 10 bases between. The DNA of the CDR3 is TGTGCCAGCCGGGACACTAATCAGCCCCAGCATTTT. It translates to CASRDTNQPQHF.

The gene calls are TRBV7-9 and TRBJ2-7; D call uncertain. V shed 6 bases and J shed 4 bases, with 13 bases lying between them. Germline CDR1 reads SEHNR; CDR2 reads FQNEAQ (reference sequence). The CDR3 loop spans 13 amino acids. The CDR3 sequence is CASSQRGVYEQYF. DNA for the CDR3: TGTGCCAGCAGTCAACGAGGAGTTTACGAGCAGTACTTC.

This clone was counted between two and nine times. The rearrangement links TRBV18 to TRBJ1-4; TRBD1 matches 8 bases. The V gene end was trimmed by 4 bases and the J gene end by 8 bases; junction bases not matched to a gene: 3. CDR1 is KGHSH and CDR2 is LQKENI in the germline V gene. This CDR3 spans 13 amino acids. For the CDR3, the DNA is TGTGCCAGCTCACGGGGACAGGAAGAAAAACTGTTTTTT. It encodes CASSRGQEEKLFF. Variable domain in full (rest from reference TRBV18 and TRBJ1-4): NAGVMQNPRHLVRRRGQEARLRCSPMKGHSHVYWYRQLPEEGLKFMVYLQKENIIDESGMPKERFSAEFPKEGPSILRIQQVVRGDSAAYFCASSRGQEEKLFFGSGTQLSVL.

The V call is TRBV9, the J call TRBJ1-4, with D uncertain. From germline, CDR1 is SGDLS and CDR2 YYNGEE. Trimming cost V 3 bases and J 0 bases, with 6 bases left between them. The CDR3 sequence is 14 residues long. The DNA for the CDR3 is TGTGCCAGCAGCGGGGCAGCAACTAATGAAAAACTGTTTTTT. This encodes CASSGAATNEKLFF.

The V call is TRBV7-8, the J call TRBJ1-2, with 10 bases aligning to TRBD1. The CDR3 totals 15 residues. The germline CDR1 and CDR2 sequences are SGHVS and FQNEAQ. Unmatched junction bases numbered 7, after V lost 5 bases and J lost 4 bases. The CDR3 DNA is TGTGCCAGCAGCCCCCGGACAGGGGGAGTCTATGGCTACACCTTC. Amino acids: CASSPRTGGVYGYTF. The whole variable domain, filled in from reference TRBV7-8 and TRBJ1-2, reads GAGVSQSPRYKVAKRGQDVALRCDPISGHVSLFWYQQALGQGPEFLTYFQNEAQLDKSGLPSDRFFAERPEGSVSTLKIQRTQQEDSAVYLCASSPRTGGVYGYTFGSGTRLTVV.

The rearrangement uses TRBV11-2 and TRBJ1-1, with D unclear. Germline V gene data show CDR1 as SGHAT and CDR2 as FQNNGV. Trimming left V 0 bases short and J 0 bases short, with 5 bases between. The CDR3 extends over 14 amino acids. This CDR3 reads CASSLEAMNTEAFF. DNA for the CDR3: TGTGCCAGCAGCTTAGAAGCTATGAACACTGAAGCTTTCTTT.

The rearrangement joins TRBV18 to TRBJ1-5; 8 bases map to TRBD1. This CDR3 is 15 amino acids long. Germline V gives CDR1 KGHSH, CDR2 LQKENI. V was pared by 4 bases and J by 3 bases, with 5 bases of the junction left unmatched. As DNA, the CDR3 is TGTGCCAGCTCACAGGGACAGGCGGACAATCAGCCCCAGCATTTT. This codes for CASSQGQADNQPQHF.

The chain is built from TRBV3-1 (or the pseudogene TRBV3-2) and TRBJ1-5; 8 nucleotides agree with TRBD1. Trimming cost V 6 bases and J 6 bases; bases outside gene matches: 10. The CDR3 has 15 amino acids. Per germline, CDR1 LGHDT and CDR2 YNNKEL (reference sequence). The CDR3 bases are TGTGCCAGCAGTCCCCAGGGGGCAGCCGTTCAGCCCCAGCATTTT. It specifies CASSPQGAAVQPQHF.